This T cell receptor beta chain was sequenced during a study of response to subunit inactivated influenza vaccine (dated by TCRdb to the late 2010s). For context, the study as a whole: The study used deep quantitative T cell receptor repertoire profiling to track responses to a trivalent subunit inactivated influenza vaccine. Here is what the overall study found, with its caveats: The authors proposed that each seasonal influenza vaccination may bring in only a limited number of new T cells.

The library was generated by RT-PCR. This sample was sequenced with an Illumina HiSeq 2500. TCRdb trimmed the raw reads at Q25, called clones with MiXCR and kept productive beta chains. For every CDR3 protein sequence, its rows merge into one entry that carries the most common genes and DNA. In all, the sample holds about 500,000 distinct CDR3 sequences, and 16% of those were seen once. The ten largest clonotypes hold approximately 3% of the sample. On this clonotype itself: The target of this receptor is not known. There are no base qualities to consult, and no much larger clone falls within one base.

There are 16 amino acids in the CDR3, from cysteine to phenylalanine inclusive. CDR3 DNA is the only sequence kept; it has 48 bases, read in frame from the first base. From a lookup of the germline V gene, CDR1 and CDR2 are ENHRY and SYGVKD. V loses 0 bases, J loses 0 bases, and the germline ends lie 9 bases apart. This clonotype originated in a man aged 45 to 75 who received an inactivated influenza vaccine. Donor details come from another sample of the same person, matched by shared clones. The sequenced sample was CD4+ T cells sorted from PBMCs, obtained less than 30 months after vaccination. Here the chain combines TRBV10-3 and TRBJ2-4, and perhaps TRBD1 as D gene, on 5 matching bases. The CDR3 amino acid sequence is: CAISESQGIAKNIQYF. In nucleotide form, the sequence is TGTGCCATCAGTGAGTCTCAGGGAATAGCCAAAAACATTCAGTACTTC.